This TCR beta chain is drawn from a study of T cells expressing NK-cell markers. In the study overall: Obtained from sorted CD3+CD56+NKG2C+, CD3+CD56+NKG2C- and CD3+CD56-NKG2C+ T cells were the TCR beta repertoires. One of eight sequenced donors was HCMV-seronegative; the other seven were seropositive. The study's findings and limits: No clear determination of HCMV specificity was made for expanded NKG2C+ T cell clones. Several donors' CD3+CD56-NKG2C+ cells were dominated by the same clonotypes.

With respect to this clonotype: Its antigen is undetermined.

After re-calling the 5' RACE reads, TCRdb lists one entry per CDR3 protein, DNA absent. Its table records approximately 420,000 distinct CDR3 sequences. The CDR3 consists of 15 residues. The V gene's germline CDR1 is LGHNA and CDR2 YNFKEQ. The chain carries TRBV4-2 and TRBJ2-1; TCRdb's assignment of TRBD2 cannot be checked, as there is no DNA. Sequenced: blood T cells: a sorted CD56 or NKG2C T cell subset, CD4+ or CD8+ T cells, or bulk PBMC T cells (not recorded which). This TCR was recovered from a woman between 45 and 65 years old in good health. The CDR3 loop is CASSQAGTSYNEQFF.